A single sample is the source of the 11 T cell receptor beta chains below, sequenced in a study of read filtering for tumor transcriptome and immune sequencing. This library used 300 to 450 ng RNA and molecular barcoded adaptors spanning alpha/delta and beta/gamma chains. TCRdb itself ran the reads through MiXCR, one entry per CDR3 protein. The table lists tens of thousands of distinct CDR3 sequences, about an eighth of them singletons. The sequenced material came from a population of CD138-negative cells sorted from bone marrow. Receptor source: a donor aged 40 or older with multiple myeloma.

The V gene is TRBV5-5, the J gene TRBJ2-5; D assignment may be TRBD1 or TRBD2 (5 bases each). V lost 4 bases and J 7 bases, leaving 20 bases between the germline ends. This CDR3 is 15 amino acids long. Germline CDR1 is SGHKS and CDR2 is YYEKEE (reference sequence). In DNA, the CDR3 is TGTGCCAGCAGCCTAGAGGACGGGTCTGGGGGGACCCAGTACTTC. Translation: CASSLEDGSGGTQYF.

In this sample, this clonotype turned up many times. The chain carries TRBV20-1 and TRBJ2-1; 8 nucleotides match TRBD2. With 2 bases clipped from V and 0 bases from J, the junction kept 9 bases outside the gene matches. This CDR3 comprises 17 residues. In germline, CDR1 is DFQATT, CDR2 SNEGSKA (reference sequence). The CDR3 spells CSARSSSGLRSYNEQFF. As DNA, the CDR3 is TGCAGTGCTAGATCTTCTAGCGGGTTACGCTCCTACAATGAGCAGTTCTTC.

With respect to this clonotype: Since the CDR3 does not end with the conserved phenylalanine or tryptophan, this likely comes from a read error. The chain couples TRBV10-2 to TRBJ1-2; 8 nucleotides agree with TRBD1. V gave up 8 bases and J gave up 7 bases; unmatched junction bases: 9. Germline V gene sequence: CDR1 WSHSY, CDR2 SAAADI. CDR3 length equals 13 residues. In nucleotides, the CDR3 is TGCGCCAGCGGTGGGACAGGCGGGTTTGGCTACACCTTA. As protein: CASGGTGGFGYTL.

This clonotype was seen repeatedly, ten times or more. The chain carries TRBV29-1 and TRBJ2-2; 8 bases are shared with TRBD2. The CDR3 loop spans 14 amino acids. The J segment lost 6 bases and the V segment lost 4 bases, leaving 7 bases of the junction unmatched. Germline V gene lookup returns CDR1 SQVTM and CDR2 ANQGSEA. The CDR3 nucleotides read TGCAGCGTTGTCGATGCGGGAGGTGCCGGGGAGCTGTTTTTT. Residues: CSVVDAGGAGELFF.

This clonotype was counted only a few times. The chain uses TRBV20-1 and TRBJ2-4; no definite D call. With 2 bases removed from V and 3 bases from J, the gap between germline ends came to 8 bases. Germline V gene sequence: CDR1 DFQATT, CDR2 SNEGSKA (reference sequence). The CDR3 runs to 13 residues. The CDR3 DNA sequence: TGCAGTGCTAGAAGGGAAGACAAAAACATTCAGTACTTC. This gives the protein CSARREDKNIQYF.

This clonotype was observed at least ten times. In DNA form, the CDR3 reads TGTGCCAGCAGCTTAACTTCCGGACTGAACACTGAAGCTTTCTTT. This sequence encodes CASSLTSGLNTEAFF. The V gene is TRBV7-3, the J gene TRBJ1-1; no clear D. V lost 0 bases, J lost 0 bases, and 8 bases lay in between. The CDR3 has 15 residues. CDR1 is SGHTA and CDR2 is FQGTGA in the germline V gene.

The chain is built from TRBV28 and TRBJ2-7; 7 bases align to TRBD1. Germline V gives CDR1 MDHEN, CDR2 SYDVKM. Trimming cost V 10 bases and J 2 bases; bases outside gene matches: 14. The CDR3 has 15 amino acids. CDR3 amino acids: CATCNFGQVAYEQYF. The CDR3 region has the DNA TGTGCCACTTGTAACTTCGGACAGGTCGCCTACGAGCAGTACTTC.

The sample holds a few counts of this clonotype. The gene calls are TRBV12-3 or TRBV12-4 and TRBJ1-2; 12 bases fit TRBD1. The J segment lost 7 bases and the V segment lost 2 bases, leaving 8 bases of the junction unmatched. The CDR3 has 16 residues. This chain's CDR3 is CASSLYGRDRGPGYTF. The DNA for the CDR3 is TGTGCCAGCAGTTTATACGGCCGGGACAGGGGGCCTGGCTACACCTTC.

Remarks on this clonotype: A far larger clone is only one base removed, so a read error is likely. The V and J genes are TRBV27 and TRBJ1-4, with a weak D call TRBD1 (5 bases). The better agreement between TRBJ2-3 and the DNA end casts doubt on the J call. The CDR3 loop spans 16 amino acids. Germline CDR1 MNHEY, CDR2 SMNVEV (reference sequence). CDR3 protein: CASSLTSQGNTVTQYF. CDR3 sequence (DNA): TGTGCCAGCAGTTTGACGTCCCAGGGTAACACAGTTACGCAGTATTTT.

The chain's CDR3 is CASSYKDFGNTIYF. Here the CDR3 DNA reads TGTGCCAGCAGTTACAAGGATTTTGGAAACACCATATATTTT. This chain joins TRBV6-2 or TRBV6-3 and TRBJ1-3; D gene uncertain. The CDR3 has 14 residues. V dropped 2 bases and J dropped 3 bases, with 8 bases sitting between them. Germline V gives CDR1 MNHEY, CDR2 SVGEGT.

This clonotype was recorded at least ten times. The chain links TRBV12-3 or TRBV12-4 to TRBJ1-5; possible D gene TRBD1, 6 bases. This CDR3 spans 16 amino acids. V lost 6 bases and J lost 0, with 15 bases in between. The CDR3 nucleotides read TGTGCCAGCAGACCCGGGGGGCAGATTAGCAATCAGCCCCAGCATTTT. Amino acids: CASRPGGQISNQPQHF.